This TCR beta chain was recorded in a study of control samples from healthy donors and cancer patients. The repertoire was sequenced with immunoSEQ multiplex PCR; TCRdb's copy has only in-frame clones and lacks some. Among about 170,000 clones listed, 70% to 90% were seen once. With 5 bases removed from V and 5 bases from J, the gap between germline ends came to 22 bases. The CDR3 is made up of 16 amino acids. From germline, CDR1 is SGHNT and CDR2 YENEEA. The specimen sequenced was blood. The clonotype was recovered from a man under 40 in good health. V and J are TRBV11-3 and TRBJ2-7, with D unresolved. In DNA, the CDR3 is TGTGCCAGCAGCGCCAATACCGGAACCACCGACCACGAGCAGTACTTC. Amino acid sequence: CASSANTGTTDHEQYF.